This T cell receptor (beta chain) is from a study of control samples from healthy donors and cancer patients. Some clones are missing from TCRdb's copy, which holds only in-frame ones; the method was immunoSEQ multiplex PCR. Of 120,000 or so clones listed, approximately 90% were seen once; the top ten hold about 7.2%. This CDR3 has 14 residues. V lost 2 bases to trimming and J lost 7 bases; unmatched junction nucleotides: 7. Per germline, CDR1 LGHDT and CDR2 YNNKEL (reference sequence). The sample was blood. V and J are TRBV3-1 (or the pseudogene TRBV3-2) and TRBJ1-2; 7 bases are shared with TRBD1. The receptor was isolated from a woman younger than 35 in good health. CDR3 in amino acids: CASSQQTGAGGYTF. The CDR3 bases are TGTGCCAGCAGCCAACAAACAGGGGCGGGTGGCTACACCTTC.